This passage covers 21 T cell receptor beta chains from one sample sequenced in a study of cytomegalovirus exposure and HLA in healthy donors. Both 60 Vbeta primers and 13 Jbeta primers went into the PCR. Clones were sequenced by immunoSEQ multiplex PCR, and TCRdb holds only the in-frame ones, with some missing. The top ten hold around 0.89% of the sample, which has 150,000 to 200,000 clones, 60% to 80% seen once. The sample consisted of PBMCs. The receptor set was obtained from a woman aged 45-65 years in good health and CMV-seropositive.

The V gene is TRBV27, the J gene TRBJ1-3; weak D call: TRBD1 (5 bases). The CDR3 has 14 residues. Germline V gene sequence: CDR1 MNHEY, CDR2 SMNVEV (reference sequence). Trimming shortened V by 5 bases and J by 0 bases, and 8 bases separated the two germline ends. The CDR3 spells CASSRTPSGNTIYF. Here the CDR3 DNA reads TGTGCCAGCAGTCGGACACCCTCTGGAAACACCATATATTTT.

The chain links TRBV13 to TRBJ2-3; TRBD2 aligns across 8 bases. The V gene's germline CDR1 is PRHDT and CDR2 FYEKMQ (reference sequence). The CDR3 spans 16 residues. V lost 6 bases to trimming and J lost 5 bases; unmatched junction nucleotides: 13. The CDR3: CASSSTGGAAGDTQYF. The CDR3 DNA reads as TGTGCCAGCAGTTCCACCGGGGGGGCTGCGGGAGATACGCAGTATTTT. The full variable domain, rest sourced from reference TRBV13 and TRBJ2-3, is AAGVIQSPRHLIKEKRETATLKCYPIPRHDTVYWYQQGPGQDPQFLISFYEKMQSDKGSIPDRFSAQQFSDYHSELNMSSLELGDSALYFCASSSTGGAAGDTQYFGPGTRLTVL.

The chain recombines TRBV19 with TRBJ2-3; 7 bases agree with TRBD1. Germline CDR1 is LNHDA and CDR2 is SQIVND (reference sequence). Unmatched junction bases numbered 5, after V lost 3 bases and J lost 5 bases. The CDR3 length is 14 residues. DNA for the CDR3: TGTGCCAGTAGTATGGGCCACAGGGGAGATACGCAGTATTTT. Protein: CASSMGHRGDTQYF.

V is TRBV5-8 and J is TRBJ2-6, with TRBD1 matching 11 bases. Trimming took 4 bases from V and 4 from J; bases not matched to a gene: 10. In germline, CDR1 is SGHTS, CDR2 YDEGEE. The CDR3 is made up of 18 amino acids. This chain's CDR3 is CASSNEDRGRSGANVLTF. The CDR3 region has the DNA TGTGCCAGCAGCAACGAGGACAGGGGGCGATCCGGGGCCAACGTCCTGACTTTC.

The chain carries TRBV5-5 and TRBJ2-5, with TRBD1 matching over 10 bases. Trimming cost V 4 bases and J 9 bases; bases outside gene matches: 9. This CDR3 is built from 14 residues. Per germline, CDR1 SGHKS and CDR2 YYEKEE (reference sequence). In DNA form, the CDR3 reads TGTGCCAGCAGCCCCTCTCGACAGGGGGCGGCCCAGTACTTC. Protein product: CASSPSRQGAAQYF.

CDR3 sequence: CASSRLADISGNTIYF. In DNA form, the CDR3 reads TGTGCCAGCTCCCGCCTGGCAGACATCTCTGGAAACACCATATATTTT. This chain uses TRBV18 with TRBJ1-3; no clear D gene. The CDR3 is made up of 16 amino acids. The germline V gene has CDR1 KGHSH and CDR2 LQKENI. Trimming took 6 bases from V and 0 from J, leaving 15 bases between them.

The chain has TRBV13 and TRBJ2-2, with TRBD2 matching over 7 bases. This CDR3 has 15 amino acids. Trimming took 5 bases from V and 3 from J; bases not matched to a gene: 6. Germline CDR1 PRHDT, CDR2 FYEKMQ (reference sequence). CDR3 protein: CASSPDRGDTGELFF. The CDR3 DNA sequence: TGTGCCAGCAGCCCCGACCGGGGGGACACCGGGGAGCTGTTTTTT. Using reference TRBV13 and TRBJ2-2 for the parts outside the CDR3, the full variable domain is AAGVIQSPRHLIKEKRETATLKCYPIPRHDTVYWYQQGPGQDPQFLISFYEKMQSDKGSIPDRFSAQQFSDYHSELNMSSLELGDSALYFCASSPDRGDTGELFFGEGSRLTVL.

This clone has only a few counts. The CDR3: CAISEPGQGYEQYF. For the CDR3, the DNA is TGTGCCATCAGTGAACCGGGACAGGGCTACGAGCAGTACTTC. This chain links TRBV10-3 with TRBJ2-7, with 9 positions matching TRBD1. The CDR3 runs to 14 residues. Trimming took 3 bases from V and 3 from J; bases not matched to a gene: 3. The germline V gene has CDR1 ENHRY and CDR2 SYGVKD.

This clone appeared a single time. This CDR3 reads CSAQENSNQPQHF. CDR3 DNA sequence: TGCAGCGCACAGGAAAATAGCAATCAGCCCCAGCATTTT. This chain joins TRBV29-1 and TRBJ1-5, with a possible D match to TRBD1 (5 bases). The CDR3 spans 13 residues. V shed 7 bases and J shed 0 bases, with 10 bases lying between them. From germline, CDR1 is SQVTM and CDR2 ANQGSEA.

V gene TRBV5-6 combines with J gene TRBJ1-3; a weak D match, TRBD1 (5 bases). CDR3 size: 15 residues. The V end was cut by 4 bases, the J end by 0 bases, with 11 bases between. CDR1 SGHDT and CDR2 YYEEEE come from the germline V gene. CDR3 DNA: TGTGCCAGCAGCCAGTTTGACAGCTCTGGAAACACCATATATTTT. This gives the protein CASSQFDSSGNTIYF.

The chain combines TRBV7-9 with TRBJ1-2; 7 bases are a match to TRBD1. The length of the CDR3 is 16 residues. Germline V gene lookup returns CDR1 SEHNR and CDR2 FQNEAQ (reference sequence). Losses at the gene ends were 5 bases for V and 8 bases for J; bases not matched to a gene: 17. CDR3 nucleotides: TGTGCCAGCAGCACTCCCGCAATAAGGGGGCGTGACGGCTACACCTTC. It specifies CASSTPAIRGRDGYTF.

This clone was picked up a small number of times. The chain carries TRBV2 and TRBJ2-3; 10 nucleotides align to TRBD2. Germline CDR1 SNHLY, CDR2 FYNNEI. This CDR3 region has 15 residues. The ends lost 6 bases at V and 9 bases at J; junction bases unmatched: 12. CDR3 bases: TGTGCCAGCAGAAGACTAGCGGGTGGGCCCCCAACGCAGTATTTT. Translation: CASRRLAGGPPTQYF.

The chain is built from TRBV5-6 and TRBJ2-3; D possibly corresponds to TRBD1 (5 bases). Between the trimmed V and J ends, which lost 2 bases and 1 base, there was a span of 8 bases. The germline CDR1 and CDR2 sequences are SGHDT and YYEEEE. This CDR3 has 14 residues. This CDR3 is CASSLGRGTDTQYF. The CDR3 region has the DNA TGTGCCAGCAGCTTAGGCAGGGGCACAGATACGCAGTATTTT.

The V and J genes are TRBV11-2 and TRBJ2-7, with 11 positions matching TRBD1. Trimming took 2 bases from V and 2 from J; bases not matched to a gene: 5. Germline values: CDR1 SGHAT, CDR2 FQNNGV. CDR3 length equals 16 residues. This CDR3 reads CASSLFSGQGAYEQYF. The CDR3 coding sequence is TGTGCCAGCAGCTTATTTTCGGGACAGGGGGCCTACGAGCAGTACTTC.

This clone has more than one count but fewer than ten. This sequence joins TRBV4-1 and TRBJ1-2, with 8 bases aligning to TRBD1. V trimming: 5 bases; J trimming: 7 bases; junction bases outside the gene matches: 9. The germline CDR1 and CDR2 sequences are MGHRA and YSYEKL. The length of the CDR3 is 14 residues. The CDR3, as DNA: TGCGCCAGCAGCACCCCAGGGGGCGCCGGTGGCTACACCTTC. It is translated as CASSTPGGAGGYTF.

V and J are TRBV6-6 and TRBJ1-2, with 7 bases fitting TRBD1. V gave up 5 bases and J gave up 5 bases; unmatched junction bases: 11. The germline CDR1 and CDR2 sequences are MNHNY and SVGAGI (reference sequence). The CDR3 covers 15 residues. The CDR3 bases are TGTGCCAGCAGTGCTACTCCCGGGACAGAGTATGGCTACACCTTC. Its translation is CASSATPGTEYGYTF.

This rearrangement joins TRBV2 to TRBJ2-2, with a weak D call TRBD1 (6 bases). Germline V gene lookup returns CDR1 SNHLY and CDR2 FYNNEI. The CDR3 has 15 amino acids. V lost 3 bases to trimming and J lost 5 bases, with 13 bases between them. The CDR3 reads CASSDDGTRTGELFF. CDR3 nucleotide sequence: TGTGCCAGCAGTGACGACGGGACACGGACCGGGGAGCTGTTTTTT.

This CDR3 is CASSLVDRGDEQFF. The CDR3 DNA reads TGTGCCAGCAGCTTGGTGGACAGGGGCGATGAGCAGTTCTTC. This sequence joins TRBV7-9 and TRBJ2-1, with TRBD1 matching 9 bases. The CDR3 runs 14 residues. Germline V gives CDR1 SEHNR, CDR2 FQNEAQ (reference sequence). V lost 3 bases and J lost 8; bases outside the gene matches: 5.

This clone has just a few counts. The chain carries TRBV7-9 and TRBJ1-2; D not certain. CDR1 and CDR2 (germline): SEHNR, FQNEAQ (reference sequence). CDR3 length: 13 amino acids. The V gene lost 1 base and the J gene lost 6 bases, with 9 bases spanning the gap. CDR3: CASSLEWQDGYTF. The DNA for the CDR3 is TGTGCCAGCAGCTTAGAGTGGCAGGATGGCTACACCTTC. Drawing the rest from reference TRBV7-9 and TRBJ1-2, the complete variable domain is DTGVSQNPRHKITKRGQNVTFRCDPISEHNRLYWYRQTLGQGPEFLTYFQNEAQLEKSRLLSDRFSAERPKGSFSTLEIQRTEQGDSAMYLCASSLEWQDGYTFGSGTRLTVV.

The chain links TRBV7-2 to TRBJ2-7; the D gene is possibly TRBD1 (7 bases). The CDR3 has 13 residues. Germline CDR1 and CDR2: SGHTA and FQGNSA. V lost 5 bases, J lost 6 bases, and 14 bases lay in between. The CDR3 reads CASSILRGVEQYF. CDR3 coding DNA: TGTGCCAGCAGCATCCTCAGGGGGGTCGAGCAGTACTTC.

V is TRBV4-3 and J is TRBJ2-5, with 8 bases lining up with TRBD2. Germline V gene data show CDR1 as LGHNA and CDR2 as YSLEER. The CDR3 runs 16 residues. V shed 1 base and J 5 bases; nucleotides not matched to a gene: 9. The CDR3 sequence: CASSQGGTSRGETQYF. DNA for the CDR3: TGCGCCAGCAGCCAAGGCGGGACTAGTCGGGGGGAGACCCAGTACTTC.